This T cell receptor beta chain is drawn from a study of blood T cell repertoires in COVID-19. Study as a whole: Donors in the United States, Italy and Spain gave samples during acute or convalescent COVID-19. T cells, B-cell-depleted T cells, or PBMCs supplied cDNA or gDNA.

The authors' processing: Using reference gene primer amplification, nucleated cell counts were estimated. Profiling relied on immunoSEQ multiplex PCR, and the TCRdb table lists in-frame clones only, not all of them. For V, J and clone size, that table is used; D and trimming come from the DNA. The sample consists of roughly 39,000 clones, 85% of them appearing once. The CDR3 totals 12 residues. The J segment lost 15 bases and the V segment lost 3 bases, leaving 6 bases of the junction unmatched. Sequenced: peripheral blood. The chain links TRBV12-3 or TRBV12-4 to TRBJ2-1; 9 nucleotides line up with TRBD2. The sequence was collected from a man aged 60 to 69 with acute or convalescent COVID-19. This CDR3 is CASSFGGGVPFF. Here the CDR3 DNA reads TGTGCCAGCAGTTTCGGCGGGGGGGTGCCGTTCTTC.